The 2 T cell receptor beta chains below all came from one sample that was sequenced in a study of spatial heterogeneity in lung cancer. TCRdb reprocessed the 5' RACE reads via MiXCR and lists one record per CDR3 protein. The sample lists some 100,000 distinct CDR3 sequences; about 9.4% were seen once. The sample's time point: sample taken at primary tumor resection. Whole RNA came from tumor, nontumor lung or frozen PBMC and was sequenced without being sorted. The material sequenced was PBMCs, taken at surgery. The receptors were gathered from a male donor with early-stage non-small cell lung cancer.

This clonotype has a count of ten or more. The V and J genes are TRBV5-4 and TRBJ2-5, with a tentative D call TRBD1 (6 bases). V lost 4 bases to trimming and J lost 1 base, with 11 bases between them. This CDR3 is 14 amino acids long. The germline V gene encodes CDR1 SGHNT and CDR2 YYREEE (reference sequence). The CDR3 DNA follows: TGTGCCAGCAGCGATCGGGACACCCAAGAGACCCAGTACTTC. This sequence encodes CASSDRDTQETQYF.

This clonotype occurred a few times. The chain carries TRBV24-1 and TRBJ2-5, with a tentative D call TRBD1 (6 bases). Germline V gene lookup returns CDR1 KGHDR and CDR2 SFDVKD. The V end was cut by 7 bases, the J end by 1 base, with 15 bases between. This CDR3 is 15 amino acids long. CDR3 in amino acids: CATSHTQGFQETQYF. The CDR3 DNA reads TGTGCCACCAGCCACACTCAGGGGTTCCAAGAGACCCAGTACTTC.